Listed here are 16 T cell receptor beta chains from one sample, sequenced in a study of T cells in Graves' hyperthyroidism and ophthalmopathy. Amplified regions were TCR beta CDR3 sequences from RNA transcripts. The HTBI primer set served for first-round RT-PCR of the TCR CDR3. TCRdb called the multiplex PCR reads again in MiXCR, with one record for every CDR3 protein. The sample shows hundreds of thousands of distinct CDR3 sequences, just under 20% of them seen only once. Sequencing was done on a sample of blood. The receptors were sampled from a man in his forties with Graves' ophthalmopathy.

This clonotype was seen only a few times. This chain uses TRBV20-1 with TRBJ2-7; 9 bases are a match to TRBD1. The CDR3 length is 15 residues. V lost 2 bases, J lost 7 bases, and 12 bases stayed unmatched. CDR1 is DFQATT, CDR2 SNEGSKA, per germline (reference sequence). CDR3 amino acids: CSARPRGTGSKEQYF. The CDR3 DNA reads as TGCAGTGCTAGACCCAGGGGGACAGGGTCGAAAGAGCAGTACTTC.

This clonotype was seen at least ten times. CDR3 protein: CASSRTSETDTQYF. CDR3 in DNA: TGTGCCAGCAGTCGGACTAGCGAGACAGATACGCAGTATTTT. The chain joins TRBV2 to TRBJ2-3, with TRBD2 matching over 9 bases. V was clipped by 5 bases and J by 3 bases; unmatched bases: 3. Germline V lookup: CDR1 SNHLY, CDR2 FYNNEI. The CDR3 is 14 amino acids.

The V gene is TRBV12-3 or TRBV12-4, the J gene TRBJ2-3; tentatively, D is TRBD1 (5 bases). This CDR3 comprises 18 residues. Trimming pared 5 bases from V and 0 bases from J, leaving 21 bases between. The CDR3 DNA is TGTGCCAGCAGTCGGTTAGGTTGGGGCTCCCGCAGCACAGATACGCAGTATTTT. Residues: CASSRLGWGSRSTDTQYF.

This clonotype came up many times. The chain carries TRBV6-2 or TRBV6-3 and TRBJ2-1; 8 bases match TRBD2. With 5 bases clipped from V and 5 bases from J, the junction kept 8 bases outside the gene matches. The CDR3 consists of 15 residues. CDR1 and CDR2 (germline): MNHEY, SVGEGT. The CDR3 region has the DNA TGTGCCAGCAGTCCTGGGACTAGGGCCAACAATGAGCAGTTCTTC. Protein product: CASSPGTRANNEQFF.

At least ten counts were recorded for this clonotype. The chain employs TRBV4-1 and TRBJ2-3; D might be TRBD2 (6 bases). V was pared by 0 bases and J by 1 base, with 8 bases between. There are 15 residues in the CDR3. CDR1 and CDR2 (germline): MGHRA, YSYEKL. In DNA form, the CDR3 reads TGCGCCAGCAGCCAAGATGGGACTGGCACAGATACGCAGTATTTT. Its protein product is CASSQDGTGTDTQYF.

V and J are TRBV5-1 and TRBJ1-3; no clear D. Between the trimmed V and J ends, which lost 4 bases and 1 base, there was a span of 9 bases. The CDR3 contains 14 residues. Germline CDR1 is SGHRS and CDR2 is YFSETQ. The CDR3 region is CASSQPRSGNTIYF. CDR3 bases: TGCGCCAGCAGCCAACCCCGTTCTGGAAACACCATATATTTT.

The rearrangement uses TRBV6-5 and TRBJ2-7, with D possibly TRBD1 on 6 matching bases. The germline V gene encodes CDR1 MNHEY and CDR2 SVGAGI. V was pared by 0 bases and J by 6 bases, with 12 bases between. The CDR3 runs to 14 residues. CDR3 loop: CASSYSGAPAEQYF. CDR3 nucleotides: TGTGCCAGCAGTTACTCGGGGGCGCCGGCCGAGCAGTACTTC.

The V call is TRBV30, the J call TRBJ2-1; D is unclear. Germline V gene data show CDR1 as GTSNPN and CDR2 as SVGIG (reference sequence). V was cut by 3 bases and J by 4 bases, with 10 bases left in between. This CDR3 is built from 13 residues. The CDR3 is CAWRDLAYNEQFF. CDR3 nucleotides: TGTGCCTGGAGGGATTTAGCTTACAATGAGCAGTTCTTC.

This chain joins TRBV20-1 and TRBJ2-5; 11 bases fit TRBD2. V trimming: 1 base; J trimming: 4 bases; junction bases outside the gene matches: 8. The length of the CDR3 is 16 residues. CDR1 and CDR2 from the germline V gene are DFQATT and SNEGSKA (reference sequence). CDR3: CSARVLAGGPRETQYF. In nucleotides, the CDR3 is TGCAGTGCTAGAGTCCTAGCGGGAGGCCCGCGAGAGACCCAGTACTTC.

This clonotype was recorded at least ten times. In nucleotides, the CDR3 is TGTGCCAGCAGTTTACTGGGGCGCGGCACTGAAGCTTTCTTT. This translates into CASSLLGRGTEAFF. This sequence joins TRBV27 and TRBJ1-1; tentatively, D is TRBD1 (5 bases). The length of the CDR3 is 14 residues. Trimming left V 2 bases short and J 4 bases short, with 11 bases between. Germline V CDR1 and CDR2: MNHEY, SMNVEV (reference sequence).

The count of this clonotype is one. CDR3 nucleotides: TGTGCCAGTAGTATGAGCCCCGGACTAATAGAGGGTAATGAGCAGTTCTTC. The encoded protein is CASSMSPGLIEGNEQFF. The chain couples TRBV19 to TRBJ2-1; a possible D gene is TRBD2 (6 bases). The V end was cut by 3 bases, the J end by 7 bases, with 22 bases between. Looked up from germline, CDR1 is LNHDA and CDR2 is SQIVND (reference sequence). This CDR3 has 17 residues.

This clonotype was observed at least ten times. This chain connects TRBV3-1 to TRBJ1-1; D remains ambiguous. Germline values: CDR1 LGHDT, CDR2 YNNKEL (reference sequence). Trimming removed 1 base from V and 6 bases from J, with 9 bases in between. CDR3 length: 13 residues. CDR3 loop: CASSQAGVSEAFF. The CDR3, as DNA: TGTGCCAGCAGCCAAGCCGGGGTTTCTGAAGCTTTCTTT.

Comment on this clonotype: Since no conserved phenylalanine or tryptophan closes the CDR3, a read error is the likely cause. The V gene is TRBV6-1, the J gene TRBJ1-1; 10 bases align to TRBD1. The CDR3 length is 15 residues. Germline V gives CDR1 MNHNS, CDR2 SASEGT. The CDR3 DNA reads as TGTGCCAGCATTCCGGGGACAGGGGTGAACCCTGAAGCTTTCCTT. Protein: CASIPGTGVNPEAFL.

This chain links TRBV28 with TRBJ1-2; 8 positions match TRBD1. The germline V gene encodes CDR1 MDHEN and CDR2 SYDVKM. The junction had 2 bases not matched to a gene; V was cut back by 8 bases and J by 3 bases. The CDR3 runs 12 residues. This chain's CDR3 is CASQGADYGYTF. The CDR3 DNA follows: TGTGCCAGCCAGGGGGCTGACTATGGCTACACCTTC.

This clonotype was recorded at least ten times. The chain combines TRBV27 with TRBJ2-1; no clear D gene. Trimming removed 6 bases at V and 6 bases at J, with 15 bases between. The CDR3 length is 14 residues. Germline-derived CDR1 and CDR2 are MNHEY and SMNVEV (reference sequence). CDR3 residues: CASSSGPLGNEQFF. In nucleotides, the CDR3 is TGTGCCAGCAGCTCAGGCCCCTTGGGCAATGAGCAGTTCTTC.

CDR3 DNA: TGTGCCTGGAGTGCCCTTCGGGACAGGGGGGGCGAGACCCAGTACTTC. Translation gives CAWSALRDRGGETQYF. The chain combines TRBV30 with TRBJ2-5; 11 nucleotides agree with TRBD1. This CDR3 is 16 amino acids long. J gave up 5 bases and V 1 base, and 9 bases lay outside the gene matches. Looked up from germline, CDR1 is GTSNPN and CDR2 is SVGIG (reference sequence).